The 8 T cell receptor beta chains listed next were all sequenced from one sample in a study of CD8 T cells in ankylosing spondylitis. For these receptors, no antigen is known. Study conclusions and caveats: Seven or eight highly homologous variants formed a TCR beta motif that appeared characteristic of ankylosing spondylitis blood.

TCRdb independently ran MiXCR on the 5' RACE reads; one entry per CDR3 protein. The sample holds around 450,000 distinct CDR3 sequences, roughly a quarter seen once. Source material: blood, either unsorted or a sorted T cell fraction (not recorded which). These receptors originate from a male donor with ankylosing spondylitis.

V usage is TRBV29-1 and J usage is TRBJ1-2; D is possibly TRBD1 (5 bases). Trimming removed 4 bases at V and 4 bases at J, with 7 bases between. The CDR3 contains 11 residues. Germline V gene sequence: CDR1 SQVTM, CDR2 ANQGSEA. The CDR3 region is CSVARAYGYTF. For the CDR3, the DNA is TGCAGCGTTGCCAGGGCCTATGGCTACACCTTC.

This sequence joins TRBV7-2 and TRBJ2-1; D is ambiguous. CDR1 SGHTA and CDR2 FQGNSA come from the germline V gene. The ends were cut back, 5 bases at V and 6 bases at J, with 14 bases in the middle. CDR3 length: 14 residues. Here the CDR3 reads CASSPPGLPNEQFF. CDR3 bases: TGTGCCAGCAGCCCCCCGGGCCTCCCCAATGAGCAGTTCTTC.

The chain recombines TRBV20-1 with TRBJ2-5; no definite D call. Germline loops: CDR1 DFQATT, CDR2 SNEGSKA (reference sequence). Trimming stripped 5 bases from V and 4 bases from J, with 14 bases between. CDR3 length: 13 amino acids. The CDR3 coding sequence is TGCAGTGCTTCCCGAGACTGGCGAGAGACCCAGTACTTC. Its protein is CSASRDWRETQYF.

A few counts support this clonotype. The chain joins TRBV5-1 to TRBJ2-3, with a weak D call TRBD1 (5 bases). This CDR3 contains 14 residues. V was cut by 3 bases and J by 2 bases, with 10 bases left in between. In germline, CDR1 is SGHRS, CDR2 YFSETQ. CDR3 DNA: TGCGCCAGCAGCTCCCAGGGTGACACAGATACGCAGTATTTT. Amino acid sequence: CASSSQGDTDTQYF.

The rearrangement uses TRBV24-1 and TRBJ2-1, with TRBD2 matching over 8 bases. The CDR3 has 16 residues. The germline V gene has CDR1 KGHDR and CDR2 SFDVKD. Trimming took 5 bases from V and 1 from J; bases not matched to a gene: 6. The CDR3 protein is CATSGKGLASYNEQFF. The CDR3 nucleotides read TGTGCCACCAGTGGAAAAGGACTAGCTTCCTACAATGAGCAGTTCTTC.

The chain couples TRBV3-1 to TRBJ2-1; perhaps TRBD1 as D (5 bases). This CDR3 region has 15 residues. Germline CDR1 and CDR2: LGHDT and YNNKEL (reference sequence). With 1 base removed from V and 6 bases from J, the gap between germline ends came to 13 bases. In nucleotides, the CDR3 is TGTGCCAGCAGCCAAGGTCTGGGGCAAATCAATGAGCAGTTCTTC. Protein product: CASSQGLGQINEQFF.

The chain recombines TRBV7-2 with TRBJ2-5; D call uncertain. Germline values: CDR1 SGHTA, CDR2 FQGNSA. The CDR3 contains 15 residues. With 7 bases removed from V and 7 bases from J, the gap between germline ends came to 22 bases. In nucleotides, the CDR3 is TGTGCCAGCAACCGTTGGGCAGCTGATCTGCGGACCCAGTACTTC. Translation gives CASNRWAADLRTQYF.

This clonotype was picked up a small number of times. The chain has TRBV4-2 and TRBJ1-2; unclear D gene. This CDR3 contains 15 residues. Germline V gives CDR1 LGHNA, CDR2 YNFKEQ. V was cut by 1 base and J by 4 bases, with 13 bases left in between. Written as DNA, the CDR3 is TGTGCCAGCAGCCAAGTGTGGTCTGCCAGCTATGGCTACACCTTC. Amino acid sequence: CASSQVWSASYGYTF.